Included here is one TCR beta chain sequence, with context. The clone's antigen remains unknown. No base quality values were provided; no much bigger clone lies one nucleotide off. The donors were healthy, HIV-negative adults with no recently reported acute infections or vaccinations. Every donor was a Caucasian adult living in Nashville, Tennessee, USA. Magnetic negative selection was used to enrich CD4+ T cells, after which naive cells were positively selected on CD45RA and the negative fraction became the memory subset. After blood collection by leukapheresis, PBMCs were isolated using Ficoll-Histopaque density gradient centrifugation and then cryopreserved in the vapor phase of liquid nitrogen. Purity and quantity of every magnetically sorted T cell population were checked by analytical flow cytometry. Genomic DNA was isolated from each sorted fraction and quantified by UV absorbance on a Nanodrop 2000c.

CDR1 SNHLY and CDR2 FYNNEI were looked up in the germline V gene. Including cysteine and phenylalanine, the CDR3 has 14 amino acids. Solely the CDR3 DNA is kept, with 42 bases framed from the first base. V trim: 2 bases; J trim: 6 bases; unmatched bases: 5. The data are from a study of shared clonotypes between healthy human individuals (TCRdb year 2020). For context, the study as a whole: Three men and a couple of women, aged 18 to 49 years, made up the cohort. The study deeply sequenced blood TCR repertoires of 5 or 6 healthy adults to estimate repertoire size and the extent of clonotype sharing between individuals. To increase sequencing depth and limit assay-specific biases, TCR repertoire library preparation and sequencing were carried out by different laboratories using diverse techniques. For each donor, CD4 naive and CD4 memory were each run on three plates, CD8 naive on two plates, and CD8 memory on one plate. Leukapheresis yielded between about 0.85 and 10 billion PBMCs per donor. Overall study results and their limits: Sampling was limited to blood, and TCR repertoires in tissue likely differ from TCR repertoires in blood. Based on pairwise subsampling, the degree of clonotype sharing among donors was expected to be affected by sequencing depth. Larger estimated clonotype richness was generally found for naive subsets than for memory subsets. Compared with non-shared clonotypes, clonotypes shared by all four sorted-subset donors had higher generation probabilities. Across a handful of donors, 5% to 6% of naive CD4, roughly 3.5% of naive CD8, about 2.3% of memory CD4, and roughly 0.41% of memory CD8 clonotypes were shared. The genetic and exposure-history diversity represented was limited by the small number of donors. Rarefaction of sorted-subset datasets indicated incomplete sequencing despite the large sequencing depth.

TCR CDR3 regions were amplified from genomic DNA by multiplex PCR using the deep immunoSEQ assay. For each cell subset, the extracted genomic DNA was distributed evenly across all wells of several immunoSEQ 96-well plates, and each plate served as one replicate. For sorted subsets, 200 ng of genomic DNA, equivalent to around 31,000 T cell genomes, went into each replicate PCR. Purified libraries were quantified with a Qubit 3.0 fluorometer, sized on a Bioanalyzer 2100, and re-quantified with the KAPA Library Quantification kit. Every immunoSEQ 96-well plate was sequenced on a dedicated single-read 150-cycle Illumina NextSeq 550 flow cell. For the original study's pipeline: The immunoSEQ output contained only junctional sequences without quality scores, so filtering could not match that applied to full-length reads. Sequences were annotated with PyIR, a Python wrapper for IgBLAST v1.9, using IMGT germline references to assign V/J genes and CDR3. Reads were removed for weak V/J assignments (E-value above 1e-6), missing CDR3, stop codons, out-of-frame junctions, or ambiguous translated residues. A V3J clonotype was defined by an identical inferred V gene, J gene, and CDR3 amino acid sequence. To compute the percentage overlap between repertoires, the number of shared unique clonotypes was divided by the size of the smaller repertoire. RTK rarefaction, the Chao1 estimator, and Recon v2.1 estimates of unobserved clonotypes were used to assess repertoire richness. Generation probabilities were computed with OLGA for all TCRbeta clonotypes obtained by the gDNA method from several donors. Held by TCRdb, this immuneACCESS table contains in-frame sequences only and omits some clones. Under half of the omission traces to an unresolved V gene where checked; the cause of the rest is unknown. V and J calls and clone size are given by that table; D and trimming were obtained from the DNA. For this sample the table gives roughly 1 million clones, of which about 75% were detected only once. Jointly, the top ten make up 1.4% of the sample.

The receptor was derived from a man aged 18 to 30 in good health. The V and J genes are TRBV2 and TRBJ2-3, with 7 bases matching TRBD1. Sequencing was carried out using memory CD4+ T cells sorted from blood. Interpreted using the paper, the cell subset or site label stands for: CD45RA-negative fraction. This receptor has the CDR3 CASSERGPGDTQYF. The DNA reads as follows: TGTGCCAGCAGTGAAAGGGGGCCCGGGGATACGCAGTATTTT.